The present TCR beta chain was sequenced within a study of cytomegalovirus exposure and HLA in healthy donors. Study-wide findings and caveats: There were a few CMV-associated chains whose specificity for CMV antigens was confirmed in vitro.

Concerning this clone itself: The antigen is unknown. Other DNA sequences in the sample encode the same CDR3.

Germline-derived CDR1 and CDR2 are MNHNS and SASEGT. The CDR3 loop spans 14 amino acids. With 6 bases removed from V and 1 base from J, the gap between germline ends came to 12 bases. Clones were sequenced by immunoSEQ multiplex PCR, and TCRdb holds only the in-frame ones, with some missing. The repertoire includes about 190,000 clones, 86% of them detected once, and more than 1.1% sits in the top ten. The sample was PBMCs. This TCR was sampled from a woman aged 18-29 years in good health and CMV-seronegative. V usage is TRBV6-1 and J usage is TRBJ1-1; D possibly corresponds to TRBD1 (6 bases). The CDR3 region is CASRDQGGNTEAFF. The CDR3 coding sequence is TGTGCCAGCAGAGACCAAGGGGGGAACACTGAAGCTTTCTTT.